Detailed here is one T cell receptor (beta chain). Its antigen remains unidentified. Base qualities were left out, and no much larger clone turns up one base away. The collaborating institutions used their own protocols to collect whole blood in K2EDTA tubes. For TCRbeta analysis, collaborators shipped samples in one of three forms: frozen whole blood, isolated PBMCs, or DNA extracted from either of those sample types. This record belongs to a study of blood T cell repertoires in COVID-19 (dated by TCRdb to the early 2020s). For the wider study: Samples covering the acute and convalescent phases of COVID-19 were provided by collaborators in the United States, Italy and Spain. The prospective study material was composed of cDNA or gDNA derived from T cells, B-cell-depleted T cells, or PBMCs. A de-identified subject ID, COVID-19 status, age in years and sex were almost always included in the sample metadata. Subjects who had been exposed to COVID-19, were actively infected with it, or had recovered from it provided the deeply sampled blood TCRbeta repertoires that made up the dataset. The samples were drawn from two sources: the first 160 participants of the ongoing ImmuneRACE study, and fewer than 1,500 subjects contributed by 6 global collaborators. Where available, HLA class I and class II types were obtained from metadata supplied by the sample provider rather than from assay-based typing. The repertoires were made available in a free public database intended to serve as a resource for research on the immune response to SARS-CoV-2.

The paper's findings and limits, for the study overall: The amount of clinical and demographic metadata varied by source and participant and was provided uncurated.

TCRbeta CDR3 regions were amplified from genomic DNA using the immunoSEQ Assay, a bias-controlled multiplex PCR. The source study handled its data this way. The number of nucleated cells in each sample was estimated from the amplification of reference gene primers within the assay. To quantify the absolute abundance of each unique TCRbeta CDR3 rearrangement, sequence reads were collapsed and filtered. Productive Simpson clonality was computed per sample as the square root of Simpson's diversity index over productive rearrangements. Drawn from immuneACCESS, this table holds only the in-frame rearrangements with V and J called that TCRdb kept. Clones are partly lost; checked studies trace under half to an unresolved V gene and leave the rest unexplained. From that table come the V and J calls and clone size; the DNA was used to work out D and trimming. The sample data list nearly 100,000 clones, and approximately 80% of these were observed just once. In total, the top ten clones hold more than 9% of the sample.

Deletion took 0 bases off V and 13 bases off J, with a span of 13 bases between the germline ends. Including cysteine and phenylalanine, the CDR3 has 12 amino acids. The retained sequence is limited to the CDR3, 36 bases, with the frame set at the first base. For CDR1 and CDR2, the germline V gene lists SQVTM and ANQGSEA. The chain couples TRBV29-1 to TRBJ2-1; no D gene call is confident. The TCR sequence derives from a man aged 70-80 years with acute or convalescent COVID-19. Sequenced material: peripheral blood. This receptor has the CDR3 CSVEDLEQAQFF. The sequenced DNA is TGCAGCGTTGAAGATCTCGAGCAGGCCCAGTTCTTC.